This section outlines one T cell receptor beta chain sequence together with its context. The data belong to a study of blood T cell repertoires in COVID-19. For the study at large: Sites in the United States, Italy and Spain provided acute and convalescent COVID-19 samples. PBMCs, B-cell-depleted T cells, or T cells provided the cDNA or gDNA that made up the material.

This CDR3 is built from 18 residues. CDR1 SGHTA and CDR2 FQGNSA come from the germline V gene. V gave up 4 bases and J gave up 9 bases; unmatched junction bases: 15. As originally analysed: Reference gene primer amplification in the assay estimated nucleated cell counts. The assay was immunoSEQ multiplex PCR, and TCRdb's table has in-frame clones only and misses some. The D gene and trimming were derived from the DNA, and the V and J assignments and clone size from that table. The sample holds more than 400,000 clones, 70% to 90% seen once. This receptor was obtained from a human donor in a cohort sampled during active COVID-19. The sequenced material came from peripheral blood. The chain is built from TRBV7-2 and TRBJ2-3, with TRBD2 matching over 14 bases. DNA of the CDR3: TGTGCCAGCAGCTCAACCGGGGGAGGGACTAGCGGGAGAGGAACGCAGTATTTT. Protein product: CASSSTGGGTSGRGTQYF.